What follows is one T cell receptor beta chain and its context. The record originates from a study of blood T cell repertoires in COVID-19. The wider study: Sites across the United States, Italy and Spain contributed samples from acute and convalescent COVID-19. The cDNA or gDNA used as material had been derived from T cells, B-cell-depleted T cells, or PBMCs.

The CDR3 spans 14 residues. After removal of 8 bases from V and 0 bases from J, the junction contained 5 bases not matched to a gene. Germline-derived CDR1 and CDR2 are SEHNR and FQNEAQ (reference sequence). Authors' processing steps: Counts of nucleated cells, estimated from reference gene primer amplification, were obtained. This table comes from immunoSEQ multiplex PCR, and its TCRdb copy is limited to in-frame clones, with some not included. That table gives V, J and clone size, and the DNA gave D and trimming. The top ten hold 10% of the sample, which has about 120,000 clones, 75% to 85% seen once.

The sample taken for sequencing was peripheral blood. This receptor was taken from a human donor in a cohort sampled during active COVID-19. This sequence joins TRBV7-9 and TRBJ2-3; 7 bases match TRBD2. CDR3 bases: TGTGCCAGCCGCAAGCGGGACAGCACAGATACGCAGTATTTT. Its protein product is CASRKRDSTDTQYF.